This T cell receptor beta chain was observed in a study of blood T cell repertoires in COVID-19. Study processing details: By means of reference gene primer amplification, nucleated cell counts were estimated. TCRdb's table, derived via immunoSEQ multiplex PCR, lists solely in-frame clones and lacks some. That table furnishes V, J and clone size, whereas the DNA furnished D and trimming. Of roughly 280,000 clones listed, approximately 86% are singletons. The CDR3 spans 17 residues. V shed 5 bases and J 4 bases; nucleotides not matched to a gene: 7. Germline CDR1 and CDR2: MRHNA and SNTAGT. This sequence originates from a man aged 25-40 years with active or convalescent COVID-19. The sample taken for sequencing was peripheral blood. The V gene is TRBV6-4, the J gene TRBJ2-3; 15 positions match TRBD2. Here the CDR3 DNA reads TGTGCCAGCAGTCCCGGACTAGCGGGGGGGAAATCAGATACGCAGTATTTT. It is translated as CASSPGLAGGKSDTQYF.